This TCR beta chain was sequenced for a study of CXCR3-negative and CXCR3-positive naive CD8 T cells (dated by TCRdb to between 2019 and 2020). For the wider study: About 150 million TRB reads were obtained in total, roughly 1.5 +/- 0.3 million reads per library. TRBV-TRBJ cluster analysis included naive subsets from about five donors and memory cells from 3 donors. Diversity and physicochemical repertoire analyses were performed on about eleven donors pooled from two independent experiments. Results the study describes overall, beyond this receptor: Within the same donor, TRBV-TRBJ usage looked similar between naive CXCR3-negative and CXCR3-positive cells, but memory cells had distinct patterns. Surface CD5, linked to self-reactivity in mice, was comparable between naive subsets; TCR interaction strength was therefore also inferred from TRB CDR3 physicochemical properties. Because CXCR3 expression was partially decreased after cryopreservation, freshly isolated PBMCs were used for most assays. Compared with CXCR3-negative naive cells, CXCR3-positive naive cells had TRB CDR3s with higher hydrophobicity (lower Kidera factor 4), lower energy, and higher strength and volume indices. Comparably high repertoire diversity was found in both naive subsets, whereas much lower repertoire diversity was found in memory CD8+ T cells.

The run used a NextSeq 550. The Human TCR Profiling Kit (MiLaboratory) was used to prepare UMI-labeled 5' RACE TRB cDNA libraries. cDNA synthesis used the entire amount of extracted RNA, and PCR amplification then used the entire amount of cDNA produced. Libraries were prepared in parallel with an identical number of PCR cycles. As for the authors' bioinformatics: MIGEC and MiXCR extracted about 53,000 +/- 10,000 unique UMI-labeled TRB cDNA molecules per library, requiring at least two reads per UMI. On average, about 40,000 +/- 10,000 functional in-frame TRB CDR3 nucleotide clonotypes lacking stop codons were found per library. After downsampling to 5000 UMI-labeled TRB molecules per sample, diversity metrics such as normalized Shannon-Wiener and Chao1 were calculated in VDJtools. For the central five CDR3 residues, VDJtools calculated physicochemical properties weighted by clonotype size, namely interaction energy, strength, volume and Kidera factor 4. The reads were reprocessed in TCRdb, with one entry per CDR3 protein sequence and no accompanying DNA. The V and J calls here are based on TCRdb, not the publication. In this sample's table one finds fewer than 80,000 distinct CDR3 sequences. Jointly, the top ten make up around 4% of the sample.

On this clonotype itself: Its binding antigen is unknown.

From a lookup of the germline V gene (reference sequence), CDR1 and CDR2 are DFQATT and SNEGSKA. Taken from cysteine to phenylalanine, the CDR3 has 13 residues. No DNA appears here. Each CD8+ T cell subset was flow-sorted in triplicate, with roughly 330,000 cells per subset placed directly into RLT lysis buffer. To exclude memory contaminants, naive CD8+ T cells were stringently defined as CD45RO-CCR7+CD27+CD95-. Peripheral blood mononuclear cells were isolated from buffy coats by standard density gradient centrifugation. A FACSAria III was used to flow-sort naive CD8+ T cells into CXCR3-negative and CXCR3-positive populations. Total RNA was extracted from sorted cells with an RNeasy Mini Kit.

The sample taken for sequencing was naive CXCR3- CD8+ T cells from blood. The meaning of the sample's cell subset or site label: CD45RO-CCR7+CD27+CD95- naive CD8+ T cells lacking CXCR3 (TNR3-). The rearranged chain carries TRBV20-1 and TRBJ2-2. The receptor was derived from a human donor in good health. Some clones in this sample may be carry-over from other donors' samples. The CDR3 amino acid sequence is: CSARDTHTGELFF.